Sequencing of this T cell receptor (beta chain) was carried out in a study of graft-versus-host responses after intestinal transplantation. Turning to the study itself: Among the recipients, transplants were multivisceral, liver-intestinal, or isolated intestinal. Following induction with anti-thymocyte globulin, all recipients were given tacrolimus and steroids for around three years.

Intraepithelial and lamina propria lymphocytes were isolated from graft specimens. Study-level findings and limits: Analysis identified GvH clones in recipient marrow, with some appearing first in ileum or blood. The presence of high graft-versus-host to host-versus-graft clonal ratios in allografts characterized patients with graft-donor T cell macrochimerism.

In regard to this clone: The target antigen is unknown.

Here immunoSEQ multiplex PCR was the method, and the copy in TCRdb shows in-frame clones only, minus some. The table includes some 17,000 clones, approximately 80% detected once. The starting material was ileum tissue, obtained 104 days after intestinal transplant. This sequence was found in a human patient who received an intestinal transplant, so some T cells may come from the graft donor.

CDR3 amino acids: CASSQPQPQHF. In nucleotides, the CDR3 is TGTGCCAGCAGTCAACCCCAGCCCCAGCATTTT. J is TRBJ1-5 and V is TRBV28; D uncertain. CDR1 and CDR2 (germline): MDHEN, SYDVKM. The V end lost 5 bases, the J end lost 7 bases, and 6 bases lay between the germline ends. The CDR3 loop spans 11 amino acids.